This T cell receptor beta chain stems from a study of blood T cell repertoires in COVID-19. Overall study: Specimens from acute and convalescent COVID-19 originated in the United States, Italy and Spain. Nucleic acid was either cDNA or gDNA, and it came from T cells, B-cell-depleted T cells, or PBMCs.

With V trimmed by 7 bases and J by 4 bases, 17 bases remained unmatched. The CDR3 runs to 16 residues. Germline CDR1 reads SQVTM; CDR2 reads ANQGSEA. Using immunoSEQ multiplex PCR, the repertoire was profiled, and TCRdb retains in-frame clones only, with some absent. In the table there are around 72,000 clones, approximately 82% of which are singletons. The origin of this receptor is a woman of 80 years or more with acute or convalescent COVID-19. Specimen: peripheral blood. The chain has TRBV29-1 and TRBJ2-3; 7 positions agree with TRBD2. The CDR3 reads CSADGGSSGMPDTQYF. CDR3 DNA sequence: TGCAGCGCCGACGGCGGGAGCTCTGGGATGCCAGATACGCAGTATTTT.